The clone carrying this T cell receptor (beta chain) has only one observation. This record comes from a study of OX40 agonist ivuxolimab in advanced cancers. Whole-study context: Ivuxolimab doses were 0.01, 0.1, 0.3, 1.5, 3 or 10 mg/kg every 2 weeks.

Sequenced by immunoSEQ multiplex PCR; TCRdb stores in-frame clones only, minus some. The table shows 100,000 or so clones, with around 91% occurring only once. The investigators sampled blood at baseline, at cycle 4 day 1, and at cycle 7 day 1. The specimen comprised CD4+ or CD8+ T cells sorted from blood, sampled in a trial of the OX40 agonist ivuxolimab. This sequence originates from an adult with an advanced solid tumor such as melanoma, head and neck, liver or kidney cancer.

CDR3 coding DNA: TGTGCCAGCACCGGACTAGCGGGAGGGCCCTACGAGCAGTACTTC. It translates to CASTGLAGGPYEQYF. The J gene is TRBJ2-7, the V gene TRBV6-6; 15 bases are a match to TRBD2. The CDR3 sequence is 15 residues long. The V gene end was trimmed by 7 bases and the J gene end by 2 bases; junction bases not matched to a gene: 3. Germline CDR1 and CDR2: MNHNY and SVGAGI (reference sequence).